Listed below are T cell receptor beta chains from one sample, sequenced in a study of T cell responses to AZD1222 COVID-19 vaccine. Assay: immunoSEQ multiplex PCR; the TCRdb copy retains only in-frame clones and omits some. The table lists 90,000 to 130,000 clones, roughly 84% of them singletons. Here the sequenced sample was peripheral blood, taken on day 0 of AZD1222 vaccination. These receptors all come from an adult in good health. The CDR3 runs from the conserved cysteine through the conserved F or W. Fields, in order: clone size, D gene, V gene, J gene, CDR3 DNA, CDR3 protein. D genes are given only for firm matches. Size is omitted from some rows. Given values are once, few, many or a class for expanded clones.

size: NA
D: TRBD1
V: TRBV5-1
J: TRBJ1-4
DNA: TGCGCCAGCAGCCTCGGGGACAGGGATAATGAAAAACTGTTTTTT
CDR3: CASSLGDRDNEKLFF

size: NA
D: NA
V: TRBV29-1
J: TRBJ1-4
DNA: TGCAGCGTCTACCCGGGTGCCGGGCGTGAAAAACTGTTTTTT
CDR3: CSVYPGAGREKLFF

size: NA
D: NA
V: TRBV18
J: TRBJ2-1
DNA: TGTGCCAGCTCGCCCGGGACCCCCCGGTTTAATGAGCAGTTCTTC
CDR3: CASSPGTPRFNEQFF

size: NA
D: TRBD2
V: TRBV28
J: TRBJ2-1
DNA: TGTGCCAGCGGACTAGCGGGAAATGAGCAGTTCTTC
CDR3: CASGLAGNEQFF

size: NA
D: NA
V: TRBV19
J: TRBJ2-2
DNA: TGTGCCAGTAGTTCAGGGGCGAGGACCGGGGAGCTGTTTTTT
CDR3: CASSSGARTGELFF

size: NA
D: NA
V: TRBV7-9
J: TRBJ1-5
DNA: TGTGCCAGCAGCGATGCCAGGGTTTTGAATCAGCCCCAGCATTTT
CDR3: CASSDARVLNQPQHF

size: NA
D: TRBD2
V: TRBV6-5
J: TRBJ2-2
DNA: TGTGCCAGCAGTTACTCGATCAGCGGGAGTACCGGGGAGCTGTTTTTT
CDR3: CASSYSISGSTGELFF

size: NA
D: NA
V: TRBV9
J: TRBJ2-5
DNA: TGTGCCAGCAGCTTACTGACTGGTCGGGAGACCCAGTACTTC
CDR3: CASSLLTGRETQYF

size: NA
D: NA
V: TRBV6-5
J: TRBJ1-6
DNA: TGTGCCAGCAGTTATGATGAACGGGGCGGTAATTCACCCCTCCACTTT
CDR3: CASSYDERGGNSPLHF

size: NA
D: NA
V: TRBV23-1
J: TRBJ1-5
DNA: TGCGCCAGCAGTCAATCGGTAATAATCAGCAATCAGCCCCAGCATTTT
CDR3: CASSQSVIISNQPQHF

size: NA
D: NA
V: TRBV27
J: TRBJ1-2
DNA: TGTGCCAGCAGTTTCCATAACCCAGGGGAGCATGGCTACACCTTC
CDR3: CASSFHNPGEHGYTF

size: once
D: NA
V: TRBV19
J: TRBJ1-3
DNA: TGTGCCGCCCGGACATTCTCTGGAAACACCATATATTTT
CDR3: CAARTFSGNTIYF

size: NA
D: TRBD1
V: TRBV5-4
J: TRBJ2-7
DNA: TGTGCCAGCAGCTTCGGACAGGGGGCTACCGAGCAGTACTTC
CDR3: CASSFGQGATEQYF

size: NA
D: TRBD1
V: TRBV3-1/TRBV3-2
J: TRBJ1-1
DNA: TGTGCCAGCAGCCAGAGGGAGACAGGGAATGTAGGAGCTTTCTTT
CDR3: CASSQRETGNVGAFF

size: NA
D: NA
V: TRBV3-1/TRBV3-2
J: TRBJ1-5
DNA: TGTGCCAGCAGCCAAGATCTTGGTACAAGGAATCAGCCCCAGCATTTT
CDR3: CASSQDLGTRNQPQHF

size: NA
D: TRBD2
V: TRBV3-1/TRBV3-2
J: TRBJ2-3
DNA: TGTGCCAGCAGCCAAGATCGGACTAGCGGGGTTCTTATGGATACGCAGTATTTT
CDR3: CASSQDRTSGVLMDTQYF

size: NA
D: NA
V: TRBV2
J: TRBJ1-5
DNA: TGTGCCAGCAGTGAGGAAGTTGATAGCAATCAGCCCCAGCATTTT
CDR3: CASSEEVDSNQPQHF

size: NA
D: NA
V: TRBV3-1/TRBV3-2
J: TRBJ1-4
DNA: TGTGCCAGCAGCCAAGGGAGGGGTAATGAAAAACTGTTTTTT
CDR3: CASSQGRGNEKLFF

size: NA
D: NA
V: TRBV28
J: TRBJ1-2
DNA: TGTGCCAGCAGTTTACAACAGTATTATGGCTACACCTTC
CDR3: CASSLQQYYGYTF

size: NA
D: TRBD1
V: TRBV6-6
J: TRBJ1-2
DNA: TGTGCCAGCAGACCGACAGGGGCCAACTATGGCTACACCTTC
CDR3: CASRPTGANYGYTF

size: NA
D: TRBD2
V: TRBV20-1
J: TRBJ2-1
DNA: TGCAGTGCTAGTCCAGCGGGAGGTAATGAGCAGTTCTTC
CDR3: CSASPAGGNEQFF

size: few
D: NA
V: TRBV7-8
J: TRBJ1-1
DNA: TGTGCCAGCAGCTCACTTAGGAATATGGGCGGGACTGAAGCTTTCTTT
CDR3: CASSSLRNMGGTEAFF

size: NA
D: NA
V: TRBV11-3
J: TRBJ2-2
DNA: TGTGCCAGCAGCTCGACCAGTCGGACGGGCACCGGGGAGCTGTTTTTT
CDR3: CASSSTSRTGTGELFF

size: few
D: NA
V: TRBV18
J: TRBJ1-4
DNA: TGTGCCAGCTCACCACCCGGCAGGGGCGCTAATGAAAAACTGTTTTTT
CDR3: CASSPPGRGANEKLFF

size: NA
D: NA
V: TRBV15
J: TRBJ2-2
DNA: TGTGCCACCAGCAGAGATTTCGCACAGGGAGGCACCGGGGAGCTGTTTTTT
CDR3: CATSRDFAQGGTGELFF

size: once
D: TRBD1
V: TRBV7-8
J: TRBJ1-5
DNA: TGTGCCAGCAGCCCTAGACGGGGCACAGGGGAAATTTTTGATAGCAATCAGCCCCAGCATTTT
CDR3: CASSPRRGTGEIFDSNQPQHF

size: NA
D: TRBD1
V: TRBV18
J: TRBJ1-2
DNA: TGTGCCAGCTCACCTGACGGGACAGGTTTCTATGGCTACACCTTC
CDR3: CASSPDGTGFYGYTF

size: NA
D: NA
V: TRBV5-1
J: TRBJ2-3
DNA: TGCGCCAGCAGCTTGGTAGGGGCGGCAGATACGCAGTATTTT
CDR3: CASSLVGAADTQYF

size: NA
D: NA
V: TRBV4-2
J: TRBJ1-4
DNA: TGTGCCAGCAGCCAGGGACCCAATGAAAAACTGTTTTTT
CDR3: CASSQGPNEKLFF

size: NA
D: NA
V: TRBV4-1
J: TRBJ1-5
DNA: TGCGCCAGCAGCCCGGTTGGGGCAGGGAATCAGCCCCAGCATTTT
CDR3: CASSPVGAGNQPQHF

size: NA
D: NA
V: TRBV5-1
J: TRBJ1-2
DNA: TGCGCCAGCAGCTTGGATGGGCTTGCCCATAACTATGGCTACACCTTC
CDR3: CASSLDGLAHNYGYTF

size: NA
D: NA
V: TRBV7-3
J: TRBJ2-1
DNA: TGTGCCAGCAGCTTACAGGGTCAAAATTTGAATGAGCAGTTCTTC
CDR3: CASSLQGQNLNEQFF